The source of this TCR beta chain is a study of T cells in Graves' hyperthyroidism and ophthalmopathy (dated by TCRdb to between 2018 and 2021). Background on the whole study: Peripheral blood was sampled at the time of initial diagnosis, prior to any treatment. For training and testing, the roughly 100 patients in the discovery cohort were randomly divided in a 7:3 ratio. The paper describes TCR Vbeta CDR3 sequencing of more than 120 peripheral blood samples, made up of 43 ophthalmopathy patients, roughly 75 hyperthyroidism patients and 17 progressor patients. Prospective prediction of ophthalmopathy was tested in an independent validation cohort consisting of roughly 19 hyperthyroidism patients and 15 or so patients who later progressed to ophthalmopathy. After sampling, hyperthyroidism patients received methimazole starting at 30 mg daily, and ophthalmopathy patients received high-dose intravenous methylprednisolone. A discovery cohort of around 100 patients, approximately 44 with Graves' ophthalmopathy and fewer than 65 with stable Graves' hyperthyroidism, was used to find distinguishing TCR V-J signatures. In roughly six Graves' hyperthyroidism patients, the study also compared T-cell repertoires from thyroid tissue with T-cell repertoires from blood. What the authors observed across the whole study: Most expanded thyroid clonotypes (frequency above 0.001) were also detected in blood, suggesting blood repertoires may reflect thyroid immune responses. In validation, the model predicted progression to ophthalmopathy a median of roughly six months before onset, with approximately 70% sensitivity and around 76% specificity. Sample size was not statistically predetermined, and blinding of investigators to group allocation was not performed. A 13 V-J signature model separated ophthalmopathy from stable hyperthyroidism, with around 91% sensitivity and 81.08% specificity in cross-validation and 80%/75% in testing.

In this sample, this clonotype turned up many times. Its antigen has not been determined. Base-call qualities are not available, and no considerably larger clone is one nucleotide away. V sheds 3 bases and J sheds 6 bases, leaving 12 bases between their ends. CDR1 and CDR2 are read off the germline V gene as SQVTM and ANQGSEA. The CDR3 numbers 13 residues from cysteine through phenylalanine. Just CDR3 DNA is preserved here, 39 bases in frame from base 1. TCR beta CDR3 regions were amplified from RNA transcripts. For the first round of RT-PCR on the TCR CDR3, the HTBI primer set was used together with the Qiagen OneStep RT-PCR kit. A second multiplex PCR round built the libraries, followed by size selection and purification. The libraries were sequenced on an Illumina HiSeq2000 using paired-end 100 bp reads. Concerning the study's data processing: SOAPnuke was used to process the raw data, with reads discarded if the reads contained adapters or uncalled bases, had a mean Phred below 15, or lacked an exact constant-primer or identifier match. High-quality paired reads were merged with COPE v1.2.5, and unique nucleotide sequences were defined as clonotypes. Clonotypes were aligned to IMGT TRBV, TRBD and TRBJ reference segments using MiTCR v1.1. Only V-J combinations with frequency above 0.0001, covering 99% to 99.2% of repertoires, were analysed. The TCS score was defined as the ratio of F50 (clonal expansion) to E x V (chaos), calculated using BLOSUM62-based TCRdist between CDR3 peptides within each V-J. Welch's t-statistics and random forest reduced fewer than 600 V-J features to about 13, which were used in a naive Bayes classifier (R e1071). Through fastp at Q25 and MiXCR, TCRdb rebuilt clones from the public reads, retaining in-frame beta chains. Identical CDR3 protein sequences are pooled into one entry, listed with their most common genes and DNA. The authors' filters were not applied to this entry. The sample profile shows roughly 500,000 distinct CDR3 sequences; 11% to 15% of them were found once. The ten largest account for around 5.4% of the sample.

Hyperthyroidism patients were aged 18 to 65 years and newly diagnosed, with disease duration of less than 2 months. Any patient with an uncontrolled infection, another autoimmune disease, pregnancy or lactation was excluded. Diagnoses relied on clinical symptoms, serum thyroxine and TRAb, thyroid ultrasound and orbital computed tomography. Blood from progressor patients was collected at the time of first diagnosis with hyperthyroidism, before any ophthalmopathy symptoms had appeared. PBMCs were isolated from 7.5 to 10 ml of fresh peripheral blood by Ficoll-Paque density gradient centrifugation. Progressor patients were first diagnosed with Graves' hyperthyroidism and then developed ophthalmopathy during follow-up. Trizol reagent was used to extract total RNA, and RNA quality was then checked on an Agilent 2100 Bioanalyzer.

The source of this sequence is a woman in her twenties or thirties with Graves' hyperthyroidism that later progressed to Graves' ophthalmopathy. Sequencing was carried out using blood. Recombination linked TRBV29-1 to TRBJ2-1; the D gene is perhaps TRBD1, on 7 matching bases. The nucleotides are TGCAGCGTTGACAGGGGGGTGAGCAATGAGCAGTTCTTC. It specifies CSVDRGVSNEQFF.